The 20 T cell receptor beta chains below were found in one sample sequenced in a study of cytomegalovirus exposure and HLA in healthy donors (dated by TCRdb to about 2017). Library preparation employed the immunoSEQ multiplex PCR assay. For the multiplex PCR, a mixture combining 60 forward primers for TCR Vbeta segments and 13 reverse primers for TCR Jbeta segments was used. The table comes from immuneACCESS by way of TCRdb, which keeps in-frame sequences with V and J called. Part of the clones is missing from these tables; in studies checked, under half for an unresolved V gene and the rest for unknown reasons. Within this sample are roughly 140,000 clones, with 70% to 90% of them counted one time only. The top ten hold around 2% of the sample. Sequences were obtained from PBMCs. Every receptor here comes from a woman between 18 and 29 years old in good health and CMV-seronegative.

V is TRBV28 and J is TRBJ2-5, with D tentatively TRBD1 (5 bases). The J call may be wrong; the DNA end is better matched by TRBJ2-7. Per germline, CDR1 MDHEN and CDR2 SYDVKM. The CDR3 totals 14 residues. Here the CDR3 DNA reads TGTGCCAGCAGTTTACAGGGCCCTCTCTACGAGCAGTACTTC. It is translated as CASSLQGPLYEQYF.

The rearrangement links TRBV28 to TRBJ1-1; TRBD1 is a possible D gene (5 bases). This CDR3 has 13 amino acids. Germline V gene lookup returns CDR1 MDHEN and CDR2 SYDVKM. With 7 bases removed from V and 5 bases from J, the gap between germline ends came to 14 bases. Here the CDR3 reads CASTGGTRTEAFF. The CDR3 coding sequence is TGTGCCAGCACGGGGGGTACGAGGACTGAAGCTTTCTTT.

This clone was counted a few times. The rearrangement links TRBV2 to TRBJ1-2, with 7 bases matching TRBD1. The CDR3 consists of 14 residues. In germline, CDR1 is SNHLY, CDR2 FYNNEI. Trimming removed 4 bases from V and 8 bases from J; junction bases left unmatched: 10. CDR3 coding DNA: TGTGCCAGCAGTGCCCGAAAGGGGGCAGGGGGCTACACCTTC. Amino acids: CASSARKGAGGYTF.

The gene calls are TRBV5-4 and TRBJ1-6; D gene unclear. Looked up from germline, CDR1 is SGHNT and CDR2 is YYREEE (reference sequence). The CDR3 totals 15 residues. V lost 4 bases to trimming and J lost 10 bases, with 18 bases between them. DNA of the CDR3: TGTGCCAGCAGCCGGAGGGAGCCCAAATCATCACCCCTCCACTTT. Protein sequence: CASSRREPKSSPLHF.

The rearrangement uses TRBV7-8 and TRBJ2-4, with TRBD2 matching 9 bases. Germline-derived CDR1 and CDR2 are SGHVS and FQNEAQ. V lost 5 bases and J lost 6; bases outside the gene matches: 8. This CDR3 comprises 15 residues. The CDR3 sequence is CASSRGGAAINIQYF. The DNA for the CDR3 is TGTGCCAGCAGCCGCGGGGGGGCCGCGATAAACATTCAGTACTTC.

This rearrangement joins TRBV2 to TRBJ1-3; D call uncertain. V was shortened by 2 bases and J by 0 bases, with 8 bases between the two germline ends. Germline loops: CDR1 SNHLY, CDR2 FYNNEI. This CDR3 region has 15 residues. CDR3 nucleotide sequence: TGTGCCAGCAGTGAATCAGTTACCTCTGGAAACACCATATATTTT. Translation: CASSESVTSGNTIYF.

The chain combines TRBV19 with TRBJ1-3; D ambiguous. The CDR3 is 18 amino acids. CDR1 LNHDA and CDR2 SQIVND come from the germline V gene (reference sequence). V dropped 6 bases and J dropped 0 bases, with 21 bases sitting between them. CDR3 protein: CASSPRGIPVISGNTIYF. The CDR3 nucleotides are TGTGCCAGTAGCCCCCGCGGGATTCCTGTTATCTCTGGAAACACCATATATTTT.

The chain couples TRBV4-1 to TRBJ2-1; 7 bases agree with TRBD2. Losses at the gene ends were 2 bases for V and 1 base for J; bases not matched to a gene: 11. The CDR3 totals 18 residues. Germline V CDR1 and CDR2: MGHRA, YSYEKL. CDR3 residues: CASSQLMTSSSSYNEQFF. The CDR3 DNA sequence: TGCGCCAGCAGCCAACTGATGACTAGCTCCTCATCCTACAATGAGCAGTTCTTC.

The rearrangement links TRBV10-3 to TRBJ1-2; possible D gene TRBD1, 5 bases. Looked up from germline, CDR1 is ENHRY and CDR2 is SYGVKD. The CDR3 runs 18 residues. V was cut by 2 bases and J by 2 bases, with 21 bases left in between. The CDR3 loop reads CAISEKGQALLSNYGYTF. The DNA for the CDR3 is TGTGCCATCAGTGAGAAGGGGCAGGCCCTGCTCTCCAACTATGGCTACACCTTC.

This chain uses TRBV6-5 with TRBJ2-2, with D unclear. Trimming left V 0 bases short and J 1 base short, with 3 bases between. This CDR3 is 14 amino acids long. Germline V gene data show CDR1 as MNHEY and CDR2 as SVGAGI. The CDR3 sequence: CASSYSLNTGELFF. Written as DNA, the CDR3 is TGTGCCAGCAGTTACTCACTGAACACCGGGGAGCTGTTTTTT.

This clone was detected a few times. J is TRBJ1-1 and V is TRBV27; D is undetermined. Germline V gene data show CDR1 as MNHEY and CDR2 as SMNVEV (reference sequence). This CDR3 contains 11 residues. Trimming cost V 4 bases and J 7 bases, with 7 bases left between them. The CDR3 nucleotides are TGTGCCAGCAGTTGGGCCTTTGAAGCTTTCTTT. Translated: CASSWAFEAFF.

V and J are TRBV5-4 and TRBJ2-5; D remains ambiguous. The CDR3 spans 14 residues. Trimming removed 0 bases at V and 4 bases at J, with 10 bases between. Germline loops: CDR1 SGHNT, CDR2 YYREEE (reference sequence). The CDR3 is CASSLALKRETQYF. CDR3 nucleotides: TGTGCCAGCAGCTTGGCTCTGAAGCGAGAGACCCAGTACTTC.

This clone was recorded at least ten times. DNA for the CDR3: TGTGCCATCACCCGGACAGGCTCCTACGAGCAGTACTTC. It codes for CAITRTGSYEQYF. The V gene is TRBV10-3, the J gene TRBJ2-7, with 7 bases aligning to TRBD1. The CDR3 sequence is 13 residues long. Germline values: CDR1 ENHRY, CDR2 SYGVKD. The junction had 3 bases not matched to a gene; V was cut back by 7 bases and J by 0 bases.

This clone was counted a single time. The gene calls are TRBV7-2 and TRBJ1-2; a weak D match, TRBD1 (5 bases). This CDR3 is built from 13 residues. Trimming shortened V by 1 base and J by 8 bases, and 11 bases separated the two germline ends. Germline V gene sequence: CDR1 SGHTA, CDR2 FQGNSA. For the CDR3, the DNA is TGTGCCAGCAGCTTAGACAGGCTAGACGGCTACACCTTC. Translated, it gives CASSLDRLDGYTF.

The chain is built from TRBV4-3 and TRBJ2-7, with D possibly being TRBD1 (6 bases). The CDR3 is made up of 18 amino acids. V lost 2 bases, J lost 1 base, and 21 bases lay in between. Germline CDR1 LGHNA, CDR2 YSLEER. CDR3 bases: TGCGCCAGCAGCCAACCTCAGGACAGCAGCCAGAGATCCTACGAGCAGTACTTC. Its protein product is CASSQPQDSSQRSYEQYF.

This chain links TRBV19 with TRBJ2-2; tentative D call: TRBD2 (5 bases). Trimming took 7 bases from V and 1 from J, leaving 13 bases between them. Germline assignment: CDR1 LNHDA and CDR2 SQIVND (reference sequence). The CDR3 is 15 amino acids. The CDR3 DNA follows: TGTGCCAGTACCTCCGGGGTGTGGAACACCGGGGAGCTGTTTTTT. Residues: CASTSGVWNTGELFF.

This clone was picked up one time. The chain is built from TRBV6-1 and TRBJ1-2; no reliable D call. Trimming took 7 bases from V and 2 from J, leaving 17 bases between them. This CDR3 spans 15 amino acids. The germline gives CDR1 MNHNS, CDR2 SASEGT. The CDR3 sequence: CASNPRSGLNYGYTF. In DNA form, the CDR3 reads TGTGCCAGCAATCCCAGGTCCGGCCTGAACTATGGCTACACCTTC.

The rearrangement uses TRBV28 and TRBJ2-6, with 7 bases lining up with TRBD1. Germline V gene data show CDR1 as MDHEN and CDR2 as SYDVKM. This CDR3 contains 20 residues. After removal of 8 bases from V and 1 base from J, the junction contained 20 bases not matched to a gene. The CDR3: CASGGSGGSRGRSGANVLTF. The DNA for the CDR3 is TGTGCCAGCGGAGGATCGGGTGGGAGCAGGGGGAGATCTGGGGCCAACGTCCTGACTTTC.

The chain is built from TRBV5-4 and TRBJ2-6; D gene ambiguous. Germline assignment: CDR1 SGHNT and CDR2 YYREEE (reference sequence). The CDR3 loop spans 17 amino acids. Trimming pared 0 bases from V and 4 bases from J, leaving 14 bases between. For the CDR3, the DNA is TGTGCCAGCAGCTTGGGGAGAACATTTTCCGGGGCCAACGTCCTGACTTTC. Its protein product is CASSLGRTFSGANVLTF.

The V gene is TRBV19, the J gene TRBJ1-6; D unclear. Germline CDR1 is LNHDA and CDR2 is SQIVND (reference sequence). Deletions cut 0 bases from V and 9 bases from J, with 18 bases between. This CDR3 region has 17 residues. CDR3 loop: CASSIERIPLRGSPLHF. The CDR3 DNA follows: TGTGCCAGTAGTATAGAACGGATACCCCTAAGAGGTTCACCCCTCCACTTT.